A single sample gave rise to the 27 T cell receptor beta chains below, sequenced in a study of T cells after yellow fever vaccination. One entry per CDR3 protein, called by TCRdb with MiXCR from the 5' RACE reads. This sample carries 550,000 to 750,000 distinct CDR3 sequences, 13% of them seen once, and the ten largest clones take about an eighth. The source material was PBMCs, sampled on the day of the yellow fever booster vaccination. These receptors originate from a man younger than 40 who received the YFV17D yellow fever vaccine.

There are many counts of this clonotype. This chain connects TRBV15 to TRBJ2-3, with no clear D. Germline loops: CDR1 LNHNV, CDR2 YYDKDF (reference sequence). V was cut by 1 base and J by 4 bases, with 3 bases left in between. This CDR3 region has 12 residues. CDR3 nucleotide sequence: TGTGCCACCAGCAGAGTTGCAGATACGCAGTATTTT. This sequence encodes CATSRVADTQYF.

The sample holds a few counts of this clonotype. V and J are TRBV12-3 or TRBV12-4 and TRBJ2-7; D gene unclear. Between the trimmed V and J ends, which lost 4 bases and 6 bases, there was a span of 10 bases. The length of the CDR3 is 12 residues. The CDR3 loop is CASSSGRREQYF. The CDR3 nucleotides read TGTGCCAGCAGTTCCGGCCGGCGCGAGCAGTACTTC.

This clonotype was counted a few times. J is TRBJ2-1 and V is TRBV20-1; 12 nucleotides match TRBD2. V was clipped by 3 bases and J by 7 bases; unmatched bases: 10. This CDR3 region has 16 residues. In germline, CDR1 is DFQATT, CDR2 SNEGSKA (reference sequence). DNA of the CDR3: TGCAGTGCTAGCAGGTTCGGACTAGCGGGACCAAATGAGCAGTTCTTC. Translated: CSASRFGLAGPNEQFF.

This sequence joins TRBV7-2 and TRBJ2-7, with 10 bases aligning to TRBD2. Trimming removed 4 bases from V and 5 bases from J; junction bases left unmatched: 5. Germline CDR1 is SGHTA and CDR2 is FQGNSA. This CDR3 has 14 residues. The CDR3 coding sequence is TGTGCCAGCAGCTCCCGGACTAGCGGTGACGAGCAGTACTTC. It yields the protein CASSSRTSGDEQYF.

The chain combines TRBV14 with TRBJ2-7; 8 bases are shared with TRBD2. This CDR3 is built from 17 residues. The germline V gene encodes CDR1 SGHDN and CDR2 FVKESK. V shed 4 bases, J shed 0 bases, and the junction held 11 bases outside the gene matches. The CDR3 region has the DNA TGTGCCAGCAGCCCCCAACGACTAGCGAGTAGCTCCTACGAGCAGTACTTC. Its translation: CASSPQRLASSSYEQYF.

The V call is TRBV7-3, the J call TRBJ2-3, with a weak D call TRBD1 (6 bases). The V end was cut by 4 bases, the J end by 3 bases, with 14 bases between. The CDR3 has 15 residues. From germline, CDR1 is SGHTA and CDR2 FQGTGA. CDR3 amino acids: CASSSGRRGTDTQYF. The CDR3 nucleotides are TGTGCCAGCAGCTCGGGCCGAAGGGGGACAGATACGCAGTATTTT. Looking up the rest from reference TRBV7-3 and TRBJ2-3 gives the full variable domain: GAGVSQTPSNKVTEKGKYVELRCDPISGHTALYWYRQSLGQGPEFLIYFQGTGAADDSGLPNDRFFAVRPEGSVSTLKIQRTERGDSAVYLCASSSGRRGTDTQYFGPGTRLTVL.

This CDR3 is CASSSDSGRAHNEQFF. DNA of the CDR3: TGTGCCAGCAGTTCTGATAGCGGGAGGGCCCACAATGAGCAGTTCTTC. The chain links TRBV12-3 or TRBV12-4 to TRBJ2-1, with 11 positions matching TRBD2. Unmatched junction bases numbered 7, after V lost 4 bases and J lost 5 bases. The length of the CDR3 is 16 residues.

The CDR3 DNA is TGCAGTGCTAGAGTTGTTTATCGGGACAGCTCCTACAATGAGCAGTTCTTC. Protein sequence: CSARVVYRDSSYNEQFF. The rearrangement joins TRBV20-1 to TRBJ2-1; 7 bases are shared with TRBD1. Germline V lookup: CDR1 DFQATT, CDR2 SNEGSKA (reference sequence). Unmatched junction bases numbered 9, after V lost 1 base and J lost 0 bases. The CDR3 is made up of 17 amino acids.

This clonotype was detected ten times or more. V is TRBV28 and J is TRBJ2-1; TRBD2 matches 9 bases. Germline V gives CDR1 MDHEN, CDR2 SYDVKM. The junction had 10 bases not matched to a gene; V was cut back by 6 bases and J by 4 bases. The CDR3 runs 16 residues. The CDR3, as DNA: TGTGCCAGCAGATATGCCGGGACTAGCCCATACAATGAGCAGTTCTTC. Translating gives CASRYAGTSPYNEQFF.

This clonotype was seen many times. This chain links TRBV6-5 with TRBJ1-2; 8 bases agree with TRBD1. The CDR3 has 16 amino acids. V was pared by 1 base and J by 3 bases, with 7 bases of the junction left unmatched. Germline V gene lookup returns CDR1 MNHEY and CDR2 SVGAGI. The CDR3 DNA is TGTGCCAGCAGTTACTATCTCGGACAGGGAGACTATGGCTACACCTTC. Translation: CASSYYLGQGDYGYTF.

This clonotype was seen a few times. CDR3 sequence (DNA): TGCAGTGCTTTTAAAGGGGAGCAGTTCTTC. It codes for CSAFKGEQFF. The chain carries TRBV20-1 and TRBJ2-1; no clear D gene. Trimming removed 5 bases at V and 10 bases at J, with 9 bases between. Looked up from germline, CDR1 is DFQATT and CDR2 is SNEGSKA (reference sequence). The CDR3 is 10 amino acids.

This rearrangement joins TRBV20-1 to TRBJ2-3, with TRBD2 matching over 8 bases. V shed 6 bases, J shed 2 bases, and the junction held 7 bases outside the gene matches. Germline V gives CDR1 DFQATT, CDR2 SNEGSKA (reference sequence). This CDR3 is 14 amino acids long. CDR3 bases: TGCAGTGCCGCCGGGGGGGGGGCCACAGATACGCAGTATTTT. This encodes CSAAGGGATDTQYF.

The rearrangement joins TRBV5-6 to TRBJ1-1, with D possibly being TRBD1 (6 bases). The CDR3 has 14 amino acids. The germline V gene has CDR1 SGHDT and CDR2 YYEEEE. V lost 5 bases and J 2 bases, leaving 13 bases between the germline ends. The CDR3 protein is CASRLRTVNTEAFF. CDR3 coding DNA: TGTGCCAGCAGACTTCGGACAGTCAACACTGAAGCTTTCTTT.

The V gene is TRBV9, the J gene TRBJ2-1; possible D gene TRBD2, 6 bases. The CDR3 has 17 residues. Between the trimmed V and J ends, which lost 0 bases and 0 bases, there was a span of 13 bases. Germline lookup yields CDR1 SGDLS and CDR2 YYNGEE. CDR3 sequence (DNA): TGTGCCAGCAGCGTAGATAGGACTACCTACTCCTACAATGAGCAGTTCTTC. Encoded protein: CASSVDRTTYSYNEQFF.

The chain recombines TRBV20-1 with TRBJ2-7; 11 bases align to TRBD2. Germline V gene sequence: CDR1 DFQATT, CDR2 SNEGSKA (reference sequence). The CDR3 has 14 amino acids. The ends lost 2 bases at V and 3 bases at J; junction bases unmatched: 3. CDR3 loop: CSARKGTSGYEQYF. The CDR3 region has the DNA TGCAGTGCTAGAAAGGGGACTAGCGGCTACGAGCAGTACTTC.

This rearrangement joins TRBV29-1 to TRBJ1-4, with 7 bases that match TRBD1. Per the germline V gene, CDR1 is SQVTM and CDR2 is ANQGSEA. The CDR3 is 12 amino acids. The J segment lost 8 bases and the V segment lost 4 bases, leaving 4 bases of the junction unmatched. The CDR3 DNA reads TGCAGCGTTGCCCGACAGGGCGAAAAACTGTTTTTT. It encodes CSVARQGEKLFF.

This clonotype was seen a few times. V and J are TRBV7-2 and TRBJ2-7; D gene unclear. This CDR3 spans 15 amino acids. The germline V and J ends were trimmed by 1 base and 2 bases, with 12 bases remaining between them. Germline CDR1 is SGHTA and CDR2 is FQGNSA. CDR3 residues: CASSLGPSTTYEQYF. CDR3 DNA sequence: TGTGCCAGCAGCTTAGGGCCAAGTACCACCTACGAGCAGTACTTC.

The rearrangement links TRBV7-8 to TRBJ2-1; D might be TRBD1 (5 bases). Germline V lookup: CDR1 SGHVS, CDR2 FQNEAQ. This CDR3 is 15 amino acids long. The V end was cut by 5 bases, the J end by 3 bases, with 14 bases between. For the CDR3, the DNA is TGTGCCAGCAGCCCGCCAGGGAAAGACTACAATGAGCAGTTCTTC. Amino acid sequence: CASSPPGKDYNEQFF. Full variable domain (remainder filled in from reference TRBV7-8 and TRBJ2-1): GAGVSQSPRYKVAKRGQDVALRCDPISGHVSLFWYQQALGQGPEFLTYFQNEAQLDKSGLPSDRFFAERPEGSVSTLKIQRTQQEDSAVYLCASSPPGKDYNEQFFGPGTRLTVL.

The chain has TRBV6-1 and TRBJ1-4; D possibly corresponds to TRBD1 (6 bases). Germline CDR1 and CDR2: MNHNS and SASEGT. This CDR3 is 14 amino acids long. Trimming removed 7 bases from V and 8 bases from J, with 17 bases in between. CDR3 nucleotides: TGTGCCAGCAATCCGCAGGGGTCTGAGGAAAAACTGTTTTTT. It encodes CASNPQGSEEKLFF.

The rearrangement links TRBV7-2 to TRBJ1-1; no clear D. V was cut by 3 bases and J by 5 bases, with 13 bases left in between. This CDR3 region has 14 residues. Germline values: CDR1 SGHTA, CDR2 FQGNSA. CDR3 protein: CASSLGGSRTEAFF. The DNA of the CDR3 is TGTGCCAGCAGCTTGGGTGGGAGTCGAACTGAAGCTTTCTTT.

The J gene is TRBJ1-6, the V gene TRBV27, with TRBD1 matching 9 bases. The CDR3 has 14 residues. With V trimmed by 5 bases and J by 10 bases, 6 bases remained unmatched. From germline, CDR1 is MNHEY and CDR2 SMNVEV (reference sequence). The CDR3 protein is CASSQTGGRSPLHF. As DNA, the CDR3 is TGTGCCAGCAGTCAGACAGGGGGGAGGTCACCCCTCCACTTT.

In its sample, this clonotype was seen many times. The chain uses TRBV6-1 and TRBJ2-5; D is uncertain. V was clipped by 6 bases and J by 3 bases, with 17 bases between them. CDR3 size: 15 residues. Germline loops: CDR1 MNHNS, CDR2 SASEGT. The CDR3 DNA is TGTGCCAGCAGCTCCCTGGCGGCATCAAAAGAGACCCAGTACTTC. It yields the protein CASSSLAASKETQYF.

This clonotype was counted a few times. No DNA is shown, since the ends of the CDR3 on it are uncertain; the CDR3 is the one TCRdb lists. This chain links TRBV27 with TRBJ2-7; TRBD2, the D gene given by the table, was not confirmed from the DNA. The length of the CDR3 is 14 amino acids, counting both ends. Germline CDR1 reads MNHEY; CDR2 reads SMNVEV (reference sequence). The CDR3 here is CASSSSREGYEQYF.

The table lists this clonotype with a few counts. V usage is TRBV5-1 and J usage is TRBJ2-6, with D perhaps TRBD1 (6 bases). The CDR3 runs to 15 residues. The ends were cut back, 0 bases at V and 12 bases at J, with 16 bases in the middle. The germline V gene encodes CDR1 SGHRS and CDR2 YFSETQ. This CDR3 reads CASSLGDNRAPVLTF. The CDR3, as DNA: TGCGCCAGCAGCTTGGGGGACAATCGGGCGCCCGTCCTGACTTTC.

This clonotype appeared a few times. The chain uses TRBV5-6 and TRBJ2-3; perhaps TRBD1 as D (5 bases). CDR1 and CDR2 from the germline V gene are SGHDT and YYEEEE. CDR3 length: 15 amino acids. With 1 base removed from V and 4 bases from J, the gap between germline ends came to 13 bases. The CDR3 sequence: CASSLIAGMADTQYF. The CDR3 region has the DNA TGTGCCAGCAGCTTGATCGCAGGGATGGCAGATACGCAGTATTTT.

This clonotype was seen more than once but under ten times. The chain uses TRBV7-9 and TRBJ2-6; perhaps D is TRBD1 or TRBD2 (5 bases each). The germline V gene has CDR1 SEHNR and CDR2 FQNEAQ (reference sequence). Trimming shortened V by 5 bases and J by 0 bases, and 11 bases separated the two germline ends. The CDR3 totals 16 residues. This CDR3 reads CASSQGPYSGANVLTF. The DNA for the CDR3 is TGTGCCAGCAGCCAGGGACCATACTCTGGGGCCAACGTCCTGACTTTC.

The V gene is TRBV20-1, the J gene TRBJ2-7; D is perhaps TRBD2 (5 bases). Germline V lookup: CDR1 DFQATT, CDR2 SNEGSKA (reference sequence). The CDR3 contains 13 residues. Trimming removed 1 base from V and 5 bases from J, with 12 bases in between. The CDR3 loop reads CSARGGSVHEQYF. CDR3 DNA sequence: TGCAGTGCTAGAGGGGGTAGCGTCCACGAGCAGTACTTC.